What follows describes a single T cell receptor (beta chain). What it recognizes is unknown. The sample belongs to a study of monozygotic twins with inflammatory bowel disease. General study findings and limits: Different T cell subtypes could not be distinguished.

The CDR3 sequence is 14 residues long. Germline CDR1 is MNHEY and CDR2 is SMNVEV (reference sequence). Both TCRalpha and TCRbeta cDNA were subjected to two nested PCRs lasting roughly 15 and 9 cycles. For each CDR3 protein, TCRdb gives one entry from its re-call of the 5' RACE reads, without DNA. The sample data list approximately 300,000 distinct CDR3 sequences. J is TRBJ2-2 and V is TRBV27; the D call of TRBD2 rests on TCRdb alone, since no DNA is present to check it. What was sequenced was blood. The sequence derives from a human donor with ulcerative colitis or Crohn's disease, or a healthy co-twin of an affected twin (not recorded which). This CDR3 is CASRREGSTGELFF.